This T cell receptor (beta chain) emerged from a study of cytomegalovirus exposure and HLA in healthy donors. The PCR used 60 Vbeta and 13 Jbeta primers. Libraries were prepared by immunoSEQ multiplex PCR; TCRdb keeps only in-frame clonotypes and omits some of them. The sample lists 90,000 to 110,000 clones, roughly 13% occurring once. Study-level points and caveats: The analysis excluded some indistinguishable V segments, including TRBV6-2 and TRBV6-3.

Germline CDR1 reads KGHSH; CDR2 reads LQKENI. The CDR3 length is 15 residues. V trimming: 6 bases; J trimming: 0 bases; junction bases outside the gene matches: 5. Concerning this clone: Its antigen is not identified.

The source material was PBMCs. The V gene is TRBV18, the J gene TRBJ2-3; 8 bases agree with TRBD2. The sequence derives from a man aged 40-49 years in good health and CMV-seropositive. CDR3 in amino acids: CASSERGPSTDTQYF. CDR3 bases: TGTGCCAGCTCGGAGCGGGGGCCCAGCACAGATACGCAGTATTTT.